This TCR beta chain derives from a study of shared clonotypes between healthy human individuals. The study's findings and limits: Non-shared clonotypes displayed generation probabilities falling below those of clonotypes present in all four donors.

Regarding this clone: What it binds is not known.

The CDR3 is made up of 13 amino acids. V gave up 8 bases and J gave up 4 bases; unmatched junction bases: 4. Germline V gene data show CDR1 as SEHNR and CDR2 as FQNEAQ (reference sequence). The data were produced by immunoSEQ multiplex PCR, yet TCRdb's version contains in-frame clones alone and is incomplete. Altogether some 690,000 clones are present, roughly 91% being singletons, with the ten largest covering 30% to 35%. The sequence derives from a young man in good health. Some clones in this sample may be carry-over from other donors' samples. The rearrangement links TRBV7-9 to TRBJ2-5; 10 bases line up with TRBD2. The sequenced material came from memory CD8+ T cells from PBMCs. Described subset: CD45RO+ cells pooled with CCR7-negative TemRA cells. The chain's CDR3 is CASRLAGGETQYF. In DNA, the CDR3 is TGTGCCAGCCGACTAGCGGGTGGAGAGACCCAGTACTTC.